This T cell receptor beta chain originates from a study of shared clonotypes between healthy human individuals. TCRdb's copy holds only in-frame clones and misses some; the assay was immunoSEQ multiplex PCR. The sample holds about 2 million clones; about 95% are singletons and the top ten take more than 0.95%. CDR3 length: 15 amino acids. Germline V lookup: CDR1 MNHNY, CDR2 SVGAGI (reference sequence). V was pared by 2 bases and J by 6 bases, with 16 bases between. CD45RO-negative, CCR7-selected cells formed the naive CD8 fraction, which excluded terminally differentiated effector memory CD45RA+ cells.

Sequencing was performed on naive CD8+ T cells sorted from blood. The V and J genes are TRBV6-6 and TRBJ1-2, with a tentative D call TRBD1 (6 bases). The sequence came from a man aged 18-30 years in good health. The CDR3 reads CASSYPTGGGDGYTF. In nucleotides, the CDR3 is TGTGCCAGCAGTTACCCCACTGGGGGGGGCGATGGCTACACCTTC.